The rows below give T cell receptor beta chains drawn from one sample of a study of human T cells and chemical hapten exposure. TCRdb processed the RACE reads anew with MiXCR; each CDR3 protein has one entry. The table shows around 74,000 distinct CDR3 sequences, with 32% occurring only once. This specimen was whole blood, taken in connection with sensitization to the hapten diphenylcyclopropenone (DPC). The receptors originated from a middle-aged man with alopecia areata. Some clones in this sample may be carry-over from other donors' samples. The CDR3 runs from the conserved cysteine through the conserved F or W. D genes are given only for firm matches. Only part of the rows carry a size: once, few, many, or a class if the clone is expanded.

V gene: TRBV30
D gene: .
clone size: .
J gene: TRBJ2-6
CDR3 DNA: TGTGCCTGGAGTCCATACTACGCAGGAGGGGCCGGGGCCAACGTCCTGACTTTC
CDR3 protein: CAWSPYYAGGAGANVLTF

V gene: TRBV5-1
D gene: .
clone size: .
J gene: TRBJ2-5
CDR3 DNA: TGCGCCAGCAGTGACGGACAGCAAGAGACCCAGTACTTC
CDR3 protein: CASSDGQQETQYF

V gene: TRBV5-1
D gene: .
clone size: .
J gene: TRBJ2-2
CDR3 DNA: TGCGCCAGCAGGTTGGGAGAGAGTATGAACACCGGGGAGCTGTTTTTT
CDR3 protein: CASRLGESMNTGELFF

V gene: TRBV18
D gene: .
clone size: .
J gene: TRBJ1-3
CDR3 DNA: TGTGCCAGCTCACCACGCACCTCTGGAAACACCATATATTTT
CDR3 protein: CASSPRTSGNTIYF

V gene: TRBV11-2
D gene: .
clone size: .
J gene: TRBJ2-1
CDR3 DNA: TGTGCCAGCAGCTTAGAGGGGGCTAGGGACAATGAGCAGTTCTTC
CDR3 protein: CASSLEGARDNEQFF

V gene: TRBV15
D gene: .
clone size: .
J gene: TRBJ1-5
CDR3 DNA: TGTGCCACCAGCCCTGGACAGCTCAGCAATCAGCCCCAGCATTTT
CDR3 protein: CATSPGQLSNQPQHF

V gene: TRBV10-3
D gene: TRBD1
clone size: few
J gene: TRBJ1-2
CDR3 DNA: TGTGCCATCAGTGAGTCCCCGGGACAGGGGGCTAACTATGGCTACACCTTC
CDR3 protein: CAISESPGQGANYGYTF

V gene: TRBV20-1
D gene: .
clone size: few
J gene: TRBJ2-7
CDR3 DNA: TGCAGTGAGTCGGCGGGATCCGACTACGAGCAGTACTTC
CDR3 protein: CSESAGSDYEQYF

V gene: TRBV11-2
D gene: .
clone size: .
J gene: TRBJ2-2
CDR3 DNA: TGTGCCAGCAGCTTCTGGGGTGGGGCGGTAGGCACCGGGGAGCTGTTTTTT
CDR3 protein: CASSFWGGAVGTGELFF

V gene: TRBV7-6
D gene: TRBD2
clone size: .
J gene: TRBJ2-2
CDR3 DNA: TGTGCCAGCAGCCCCCGGGGGGGCACCGGGGAGCTGTTTTTT
CDR3 protein: CASSPRGGTGELFF

V gene: TRBV7-8
D gene: .
clone size: .
J gene: TRBJ1-2
CDR3 DNA: TGTGCCAGCAGCTCTCAGGGGAGGGGAGTAGATGGCTACACCTTC
CDR3 protein: CASSSQGRGVDGYTF

V gene: TRBV9
D gene: .
clone size: few
J gene: TRBJ2-7
CDR3 DNA: TGTGCCAGCAGCCTAACCGATGACAGTTCCTACGAGCAGTACTTC
CDR3 protein: CASSLTDDSSYEQYF

V gene: TRBV28
D gene: .
clone size: .
J gene: TRBJ2-4
CDR3 DNA: TGTGCCAGCAGGCAGGGGGGGGGTGCCAAAAACATTCAGTACTTC
CDR3 protein: CASRQGGGAKNIQYF

V gene: TRBV7-9
D gene: .
clone size: few
J gene: TRBJ1-1
CDR3 DNA: TGTGCCAGCAGCTTAGGGGTGGCTGAAGCTTTCTTT
CDR3 protein: CASSLGVAEAFF

V gene: TRBV9
D gene: .
clone size: once
J gene: TRBJ1-5
CDR3 DNA: TGTGCCAGCAGCGTAGGGTCAGCTCCCGGGGGACCCCAGCATTTT
CDR3 protein: CASSVGSAPGGPQHF

V gene: TRBV7-9
D gene: TRBD1
clone size: .
J gene: TRBJ1-4
CDR3 DNA: TGTGCCAGCAGCTCTGGACAGGGGAACAATGAAAAACTGTTTTTT
CDR3 protein: CASSSGQGNNEKLFF

V gene: TRBV6-5
D gene: .
clone size: .
J gene: TRBJ2-6
CDR3 DNA: TGTGCCAGCAGCGTTGCGGGGGCGACGGGGGCCAACGTCCTGACTTTC
CDR3 protein: CASSVAGATGANVLTF

V gene: TRBV6-2/TRBV6-3
D gene: .
clone size: .
J gene: TRBJ2-3
CDR3 DNA: TGTGCCAGCAGTCGGGACAGCACAGATACGCAGTATTTT
CDR3 protein: CASSRDSTDTQYF

V gene: TRBV18
D gene: .
clone size: few
J gene: TRBJ2-3
CDR3 DNA: TGTGCCAGCTCACGACTTCAGGTGAAAAGCACAGATACGCAGTATTTT
CDR3 protein: CASSRLQVKSTDTQYF

V gene: TRBV4-2
D gene: .
clone size: .
J gene: TRBJ1-1
CDR3 DNA: TGTGCCAGCAGCCAAGGGAAAAGAACCGAAGCTTTCTTT
CDR3 protein: CASSQGKRTEAFF

V gene: TRBV29-1
D gene: .
clone size: few
J gene: TRBJ2-5
CDR3 DNA: TGCAGCGTGGGCGCAGCACAAGAGACCCAGTACTTC
CDR3 protein: CSVGAAQETQYF

V gene: TRBV9
D gene: .
clone size: once
J gene: TRBJ1-1
CDR3 DNA: TGTGCCAGCAGCGACGGAAGAGACACTGAAACTTTCTTT
CDR3 protein: CASSDGRDTETFF

V gene: TRBV28
D gene: .
clone size: few
J gene: TRBJ1-5
CDR3 DNA: TGTGCCAGCAGTTTCGGTGTAAATCAGCCCCAGCATTTT
CDR3 protein: CASSFGVNQPQHF

V gene: TRBV7-2
D gene: TRBD1
clone size: few
J gene: TRBJ2-3
CDR3 DNA: TGTGCCAGCAGCTTACAGGGACAGGTCCCTACAGATACGCAGTATTTT
CDR3 protein: CASSLQGQVPTDTQYF

V gene: TRBV7-2
D gene: .
clone size: few
J gene: TRBJ2-7
CDR3 DNA: TGTGCCAGCAGCTTAAGCTTCTTAAGCTCCTACGAGCAGTACTTC
CDR3 protein: CASSLSFLSSYEQYF

V gene: TRBV20-1
D gene: .
clone size: .
J gene: TRBJ1-2
CDR3 DNA: TGCAGTGCTAGAGATCCGCTCTTGGGGGGCTACACCTTC
CDR3 protein: CSARDPLLGGYTF

V gene: TRBV7-2
D gene: .
clone size: once
J gene: TRBJ2-6
CDR3 DNA: TGTGCCAGCAGCTTAGACCCCTACAGCAGCTCTGGGGCCAACGTCCTGACTTTC
CDR3 protein: CASSLDPYSSSGANVLTF

V gene: TRBV7-8
D gene: .
clone size: .
J gene: TRBJ1-4
CDR3 DNA: TGTGCCAGCAGCCCTAACGGGGCAGGCGTTAATGAAAAACTGTTTTTT
CDR3 protein: CASSPNGAGVNEKLFF

V gene: TRBV10-3
D gene: .
clone size: once
J gene: TRBJ2-2
CDR3 DNA: TGTGCCATCAGTGACAGGCAGAACACCGGGGAGCTGTTTTTT
CDR3 protein: CAISDRQNTGELFF

V gene: TRBV29-1
D gene: .
clone size: once
J gene: TRBJ1-5
CDR3 DNA: TGCAGCGTCGAACAGGGAGGCAATCAGCCCCAGCATTTT
CDR3 protein: CSVEQGGNQPQHF

V gene: TRBV5-1
D gene: .
clone size: .
J gene: TRBJ2-5
CDR3 DNA: TGCGCCAGCAGCTTGTTGACTAGACCGGGTGAGACCCAGTACTTC
CDR3 protein: CASSLLTRPGETQYF

V gene: TRBV12-3/TRBV12-4
D gene: .
clone size: .
J gene: TRBJ1-5
CDR3 DNA: TGTGCCAGCAGTCCTCGACGGTCTAATCAGCCCCAGCATTTT
CDR3 protein: CASSPRRSNQPQHF

V gene: TRBV11-2
D gene: .
clone size: few
J gene: TRBJ1-5
CDR3 DNA: TGTGCCAGCAGCTCGACAACGGATCAGCCCCAGCATTTT
CDR3 protein: CASSSTTDQPQHF

V gene: TRBV20-1
D gene: .
clone size: few
J gene: TRBJ1-5
CDR3 DNA: TGCAGTGCTAGACCTGCCGTCGGGGGTAGCAATCAGCCCCAGCATTTT
CDR3 protein: CSARPAVGGSNQPQHF

V gene: TRBV11-1
D gene: .
clone size: .
J gene: TRBJ2-2
CDR3 DNA: TGTGCCAGCAGCTTAGATTTATTCAGGCGGGAACGAGGCACCGGGGAGCTGTTTTTT
CDR3 protein: CASSLDLFRRERGTGELFF

V gene: TRBV11-2
D gene: TRBD2
clone size: .
J gene: TRBJ2-1
CDR3 DNA: TGTGCCAGCAGCTACATTTTAAGTGTAGCGGGAGGCACCCATGAGCAGTTCTTC
CDR3 protein: CASSYILSVAGGTHEQFF

V gene: TRBV20-1
D gene: .
clone size: .
J gene: TRBJ2-1
CDR3 DNA: TGCAGTGCCCCCCTAGGGTGGGGGTTGAATGAGCAGTTCTTC
CDR3 protein: CSAPLGWGLNEQFF

V gene: TRBV5-1
D gene: .
clone size: few
J gene: TRBJ2-3
CDR3 DNA: TGCGCCAGCAGAACGGAGGCCCCAGATACGCAGTATTTT
CDR3 protein: CASRTEAPDTQYF

V gene: TRBV25-1
D gene: TRBD1
clone size: .
J gene: TRBJ2-7
CDR3 DNA: TGTGCCAGCAGACAGGGGCGGTACGAGCAGTACTTC
CDR3 protein: CASRQGRYEQYF

V gene: TRBV28
D gene: TRBD2
clone size: few
J gene: TRBJ2-7
CDR3 DNA: TGTGCCAGCACTAGCCAGACTAGCGTAACCTACGAGCAGTACTTC
CDR3 protein: CASTSQTSVTYEQYF

V gene: TRBV18
D gene: TRBD2
clone size: few
J gene: TRBJ2-5
CDR3 DNA: TGTGCCAGCTCACCGGCTAGCGGGAGGGGCGGAGAGACCCAGTACTTC
CDR3 protein: CASSPASGRGGETQYF

V gene: TRBV7-9
D gene: TRBD1
clone size: .
J gene: TRBJ2-1
CDR3 DNA: TGTGCCAGCAGCTCCAACAGGGGCCAGATGGATGAGCAGTTCTTC
CDR3 protein: CASSSNRGQMDEQFF

V gene: TRBV10-3
D gene: .
clone size: once
J gene: TRBJ2-7
CDR3 DNA: TGTGCCATCAGTGCTGGCAGGGCGCGCGAGCAGTACTTC
CDR3 protein: CAISAGRAREQYF

V gene: TRBV4-2
D gene: TRBD2
clone size: .
J gene: TRBJ2-1
CDR3 DNA: TGTGCCAGCAGCCAAGATCCTGGCGGGAGGGTCGGCGAGGGCTCCTACAATGAGCAGTTCTTC
CDR3 protein: CASSQDPGGRVGEGSYNEQFF

V gene: TRBV5-4
D gene: .
clone size: .
J gene: TRBJ2-5
CDR3 DNA: TGTGCCAGCAGCCCTGGGACCAACCAAGAGACCCAGTACTTC
CDR3 protein: CASSPGTNQETQYF

V gene: TRBV27
D gene: TRBD1
clone size: .
J gene: TRBJ1-2
CDR3 DNA: TGTGCCAGCAGTTCCATACCCGGACAGGGGCACTATGGCTACACCTTC
CDR3 protein: CASSSIPGQGHYGYTF